This T cell receptor (beta chain) was documented in a study of cytomegalovirus exposure and HLA in healthy donors. Points from the study as a whole: Across donors, presence/absence analyses took sequencing depth to be roughly uniform. CMV serostatus alone was available as immune exposure information. TCR beta V segments were, for the most part, productive about 87% or about 30% of the time in an earlier analysis. Three chains linked to CMV were shown in vitro to be specific for CMV antigens.

The PCR ran on 60 Vbeta and 13 Jbeta primers. Sequenced by immunoSEQ multiplex PCR; TCRdb stores in-frame clones only, minus some. The table lists approximately 93,000 clones, about 66% of them singletons, with more than 5% in the top ten. V trimming: 6 bases; J trimming: 6 bases; junction bases outside the gene matches: 8. This CDR3 is 14 amino acids long. The V gene's germline CDR1 is MNHNY and CDR2 SVGAGI (reference sequence). With regard to this clone: Its specificity is not known.

This clonotype originated in a boy aged 5-17 years in good health and CMV-seropositive. Sequencing used PBMCs. V gene TRBV6-6 combines with J gene TRBJ2-3; 8 bases align to TRBD1. CDR3 residues: CASRTGQGGDTQYF. The DNA of the CDR3 is TGTGCCAGCAGAACTGGACAGGGTGGCGATACGCAGTATTTT.